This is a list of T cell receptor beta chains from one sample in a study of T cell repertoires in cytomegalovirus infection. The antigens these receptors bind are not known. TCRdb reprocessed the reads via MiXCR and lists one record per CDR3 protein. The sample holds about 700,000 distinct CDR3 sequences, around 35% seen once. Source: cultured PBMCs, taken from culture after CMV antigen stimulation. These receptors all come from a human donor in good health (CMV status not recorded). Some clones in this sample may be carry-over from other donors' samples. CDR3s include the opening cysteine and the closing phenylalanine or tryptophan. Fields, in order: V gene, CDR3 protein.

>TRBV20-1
CSAGLAGVVQETQYF
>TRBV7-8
CASSFGDSSYNEQFF
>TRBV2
CASMAAYTDTQYF
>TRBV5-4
CAAGATGSYNEQFF
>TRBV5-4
CASSLGPAIGGRENEQFF
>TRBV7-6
CASSSSGIPDTQYF
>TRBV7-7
CASSERTGAYNEQFF
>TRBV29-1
CSVVGGTYNEQFF
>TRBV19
CASSSGGVQPQHF
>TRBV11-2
CASSFGQGGYNEQFF
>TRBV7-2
CASRARGALGNEQFF
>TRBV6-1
CASSEIHTGIPYEQYF
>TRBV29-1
CSVDRGLAPGGYTF
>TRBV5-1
CASSLNTATFLYEQYF
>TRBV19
CASSLRQRVETQYF
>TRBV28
CASRSQGRSYEQYF
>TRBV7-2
CASSLMGGGAYEQFF
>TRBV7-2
CASSPRGWFTDTQYF
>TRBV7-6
CASKLDEGPYEQYF
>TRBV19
CASSIRGYSYEQYF
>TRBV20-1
CSATISGNIHNEQFF
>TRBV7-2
CASRLDRAQETQYF
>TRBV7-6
CASSLVREGTEAFF
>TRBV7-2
CASSLEYSQETQYF
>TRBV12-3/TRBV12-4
CASSLQTLAGVRTDTQYF
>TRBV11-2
CASSLVTGRLQETQYF
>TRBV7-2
CATTIDREDTQYF
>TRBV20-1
CSARDSRVNTGELFF
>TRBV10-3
CAISGLLLRDSKNEQYF
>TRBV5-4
CASSFRGPGDTEAFF
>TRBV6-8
CASSASGYEQFF
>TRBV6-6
CASRLTGGRGYTF
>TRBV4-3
CASSGRAGQSSYEQYF
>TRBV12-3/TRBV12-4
CARDRVGSNEQFF
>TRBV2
CASSPTPTGTGEKLFF
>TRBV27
CASSRRTGTADTQYF
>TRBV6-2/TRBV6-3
CASLYDLGNTEAFF
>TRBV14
CASSQVSGADEKLFF
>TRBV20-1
CSASLATIGGEQFF
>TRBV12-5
CASGPWGGTISTF
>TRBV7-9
CASTEISTDTQYF
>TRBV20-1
CSARDSGYEQYF
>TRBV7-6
CASSLTGGGYTF
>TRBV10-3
CAISIGGIYEQFF
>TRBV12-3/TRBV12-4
CASTLRDRGLRAFF
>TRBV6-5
CASRRTSGRTGELFF
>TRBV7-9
CASSSLTPGYTF
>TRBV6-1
CASREGGDYGYTF
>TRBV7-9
CASSSEGGNTIYF
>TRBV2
CASRAGSTMNTEAFF
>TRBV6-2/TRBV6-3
CASRNPGPAEQFF